Listed here are 2 T cell receptor beta chains from one sample, sequenced in a study of breast tumors, draining lymph nodes, adjacent tissues. One entry per CDR3 protein, called by TCRdb with MiXCR from the multiplex PCR reads. The repertoire holds approximately 17,000 distinct CDR3 sequences, with about 45% as singletons. Material for sequencing was tumor-adjacent breast tissue. These receptors originate from a female donor with breast cancer. Some clones in this sample may be carry-over from other donors' samples.

The rearrangement links TRBV3-1 to TRBJ2-1; D perhaps matches TRBD1 (6 bases). Per germline, CDR1 LGHDT and CDR2 YNNKEL (reference sequence). The V end was cut by 0 bases, the J end by 8 bases, with 11 bases between. This CDR3 is 14 amino acids long. CDR3 sequence reads: CASSQEVRGDEQFF. The CDR3 DNA reads as TGTGCCAGCAGCCAAGAGGTCAGGGGCGATGAGCAGTTCTTC.

The rearrangement links TRBV10-1 to TRBJ2-6, with 7 bases aligning to TRBD1. CDR3 length equals 15 residues. The V gene's germline CDR1 is WNHNN and CDR2 SYGVQD (reference sequence). Trimming at V came to 6 bases and at J to 0 bases, leaving 2 bases not matched to a gene. This chain's CDR3 is CASSTGASGANVLTF. The DNA of the CDR3 is TGCGCCAGCAGCACAGGGGCCTCTGGGGCCAACGTCCTGACTTTC.